Each of the 30 T cell receptor beta chains below was sequenced from the same sample in a study of cytomegalovirus exposure and HLA in healthy donors. PCR amplification relied on 60 Vbeta primers (plus 13 Jbeta primers). Assay used: immunoSEQ multiplex PCR; TCRdb lists only in-frame clones, some missing. The repertoire holds about 150,000 clones, with more than 60% as singletons. Sequencing used PBMCs. The origin of the receptors is a woman aged 40-49 years in good health and CMV-seronegative.

This sequence joins TRBV5-4 and TRBJ2-3; 11 nucleotides agree with TRBD2. J lost 4 bases, V lost 3 bases, and 4 bases had no gene match. CDR3 size: 15 residues. Germline V gene lookup returns CDR1 SGHNT and CDR2 YYREEE (reference sequence). The CDR3, as DNA: TGTGCCAGCAGCTCGACTAGCGGGGCCCCAGATACGCAGTATTTT. Translation gives CASSSTSGAPDTQYF.

The chain couples TRBV5-4 to TRBJ1-3, with 12 positions matching TRBD1. The CDR3 is made up of 17 amino acids. The ends lost 4 bases at V and 3 bases at J; junction bases unmatched: 8. Germline loops: CDR1 SGHNT, CDR2 YYREEE (reference sequence). CDR3 loop: CASSRERDRGLGNTIYF. The CDR3 region has the DNA TGTGCCAGCAGCCGCGAAAGGGACAGGGGGCTTGGAAACACCATATATTTT.

The CDR3 DNA follows: TGTGCCAGCACCCCTCAAACGGGGTCACCCCTCCACTTT. Its protein product is CASTPQTGSPLHF. The rearrangement uses TRBV7-2 and TRBJ1-6, with D unresolved. Trimming took 7 bases from V and 10 from J, leaving 14 bases between them. The CDR3 totals 13 residues. Germline V gene lookup returns CDR1 SGHTA and CDR2 FQGNSA.

This chain joins TRBV11-3 and TRBJ2-5; 9 nucleotides match TRBD1. Trimming cost V 1 base and J 4 bases; bases outside gene matches: 4. CDR3 length: 15 amino acids. Germline values: CDR1 SGHNT, CDR2 YENEEA. The CDR3 protein is CASSLGDRVAETQYF. The CDR3 DNA reads as TGTGCCAGCAGCTTAGGGGACAGGGTTGCAGAGACCCAGTACTTC.

The chain has TRBV6-6 and TRBJ2-5; 9 bases align to TRBD2. Trimming removed 7 bases from V and 5 bases from J; junction bases left unmatched: 11. This CDR3 has 15 residues. Germline V lookup: CDR1 MNHNY, CDR2 SVGAGI (reference sequence). In nucleotides, the CDR3 is TGTGCCAGCACCTCTTCCGGGACTAGCACGGAGACCCAGTACTTC. As protein: CASTSSGTSTETQYF.

CDR3 in DNA: TGCGCCAGCAGCTTGATCAATAGGGGACAGAACACTGAAGCTTTCTTT. Amino acids: CASSLINRGQNTEAFF. J is TRBJ1-1 and V is TRBV5-1; D is perhaps TRBD1 (6 bases). V shed 1 base and J shed 1 base, with 14 bases lying between them. There are 16 residues in the CDR3. In germline, CDR1 is SGHRS, CDR2 YFSETQ. The full variable domain, in which reference TRBV5-1 and TRBJ1-1 provide the parts outside the CDR3, is KAGVTQTPRYLIKTRGQQVTLSCSPISGHRSVSWYQQTPGQGLQFLFEYFSETQRNKGNFPGRFSGRQFSNSRSEMNVSTLELGDSALYLCASSLINRGQNTEAFFGQGTRLTVV.

This clone has a handful of counts. The rearrangement joins TRBV27 to TRBJ1-4, with TRBD1 matching 9 bases. The trim removed 6 bases at V and 6 bases at J, leaving 5 bases unmatched. Germline V gene data show CDR1 as MNHEY and CDR2 as SMNVEV (reference sequence). This CDR3 contains 14 residues. This CDR3 is CASRYRGLHEKLFF. The CDR3 nucleotides are TGTGCCAGCAGGTACAGGGGGCTGCATGAAAAACTGTTTTTT.

The genes are TRBV5-1 and TRBJ1-5; 10 nucleotides align to TRBD1. The CDR3 totals 14 residues. Germline V gene data show CDR1 as SGHRS and CDR2 as YFSETQ. The J segment lost 5 bases and the V segment lost 4 bases, leaving 3 bases of the junction unmatched. This CDR3 is CASSTGTGDQPQHF. The CDR3 DNA reads TGCGCCAGCAGCACGGGGACAGGGGATCAGCCCCAGCATTTT.

V gene TRBV6-5 combines with J gene TRBJ1-1, with D possibly TRBD1 on 6 matching bases. The V gene's germline CDR1 is MNHEY and CDR2 SVGAGI. The CDR3 contains 15 residues. Trimming took 5 bases from V and 2 from J, leaving 15 bases between them. The CDR3: CASSLAGQSNTEAFF. CDR3 in DNA: TGTGCCAGCAGTCTAGCCGGACAGTCTAACACTGAAGCTTTCTTT.

DNA of the CDR3: TGTGCCAGCAGTCGGGGGGAGACCCAGTACTTC. Its translation: CASSRGETQYF. The V call is TRBV28, the J call TRBJ2-5; possibly TRBD2 for D (6 bases). V shed 5 bases and J shed 5 bases, with 6 bases lying between them. This CDR3 is built from 11 residues. Per the germline V gene, CDR1 is MDHEN and CDR2 is SYDVKM.

The rearrangement uses TRBV25-1 and TRBJ2-7; TRBD1 matches at 7 bases. The CDR3 has 13 amino acids. The junction had 5 bases not matched to a gene; V was cut back by 7 bases and J by 2 bases. Germline V gene data show CDR1 as MGHDK and CDR2 as SYGVNS. CDR3 region: CASTFDRAYEQYF. CDR3 DNA sequence: TGTGCCAGCACCTTCGACAGGGCCTACGAGCAGTACTTC.

This clone was detected once. This chain joins TRBV7-8 and TRBJ2-7; 9 bases align to TRBD2. Trimming removed 6 bases from V and 6 bases from J; junction bases left unmatched: 9. There are 14 residues in the CDR3. Germline V gives CDR1 SGHVS, CDR2 FQNEAQ. The CDR3 spells CASSRIAGASEQYF. CDR3 nucleotides: TGTGCCAGCAGTCGTATAGCGGGAGCCAGCGAGCAGTACTTC.

This clone has only one observation. The rearrangement links TRBV10-1 to TRBJ2-1; unclear D gene. V lost 0 bases, J lost 8 bases, and 14 bases lay in between. Per the germline V gene, CDR1 is WNHNN and CDR2 is SYGVQD (reference sequence). CDR3 length: 15 amino acids. CDR3 DNA: TGCGCCAGCAGTGAGTCGATACTTGGTATCCATGAGCAGTTCTTC. It encodes CASSESILGIHEQFF.

This chain links TRBV6-1 with TRBJ1-5, with D perhaps matching TRBD1 (5 bases). Trimming took off 2 bases at V and 0 bases at J, with 17 bases between the two ends. This CDR3 spans 18 amino acids. The germline gives CDR1 MNHNS, CDR2 SASEGT. Here the CDR3 DNA reads TGTGCCAGCAGTGAATCCACAGGTCGGTGGGATAGCAATCAGCCCCAGCATTTT. This translates into CASSESTGRWDSNQPQHF.

This clone appeared a few times. V and J are TRBV29-1 and TRBJ2-5, with D unclear. Trimming took off 4 bases at V and 4 bases at J, with 10 bases between the two ends. CDR1 and CDR2 (germline): SQVTM, ANQGSEA. CDR3 length: 12 residues. The CDR3 nucleotides read TGCAGCGTTGCCCACTCCATAGAGACCCAGTACTTC. It encodes CSVAHSIETQYF. Variable domain in full (rest from reference TRBV29-1 and TRBJ2-5): SAVISQKPSRDICQRGTSLTIQCQVDSQVTMMFWYRQQPGQSLTLIATANQGSEATYESGFVIDKFPISRPNLTFSTLTVSNMSPEDSSIYLCSVAHSIETQYFGPGTRLLVL.

This chain connects TRBV30 to TRBJ1-2; tentatively, D is TRBD1 (5 bases). The germline V gene encodes CDR1 GTSNPN and CDR2 SVGIG (reference sequence). Deletions cut 2 bases from V and 8 bases from J, with 12 bases between. The CDR3 covers 12 residues. The CDR3 DNA reads as TGTGCCTGGAGTTTGGGACGGGAGGGCTACACCTTC. Protein sequence: CAWSLGREGYTF. Drawing the rest from reference TRBV30 and TRBJ1-2, the complete variable domain is SQTIHQWPATLVQPVGSPLSLECTVEGTSNPNLYWYRQAAGRGLQLLFYSVGIGQISSEVPQNLSASRPQDRQFILSSKKLLLSDSGFYLCAWSLGREGYTFGSGTRLTVV.

The gene calls are TRBV25-1 and TRBJ2-5; 9 nucleotides match TRBD2. Germline trimming cut 5 bases from V and 2 bases from J; bases unmatched to any gene: 9. The CDR3 loop spans 16 amino acids. Germline V gene sequence: CDR1 MGHDK, CDR2 SYGVNS. CDR3 in DNA: TGTGCCAGCAGTAGCGGGGGGAATCGTAATCAAGAGACCCAGTACTTC. Its translation: CASSSGGNRNQETQYF.

CDR3 sequence: CASINTGSPRPQHF. In nucleotides, the CDR3 is TGTGCCAGCATTAACACAGGGAGCCCTCGGCCCCAGCATTTT. V usage is TRBV6-1 and J usage is TRBJ1-5, with D possibly TRBD1 on 6 matching bases. The ends were cut back, 7 bases at V and 9 bases at J, with 19 bases in the middle. This CDR3 is built from 14 residues. The germline CDR1 and CDR2 sequences are MNHNS and SASEGT.

This chain uses TRBV5-4 with TRBJ2-7, with 16 bases matching TRBD2. Germline CDR1 is SGHNT and CDR2 is YYREEE (reference sequence). The CDR3 runs to 16 residues. J gave up 2 bases and V 4 bases, and 3 bases lay outside the gene matches. In DNA form, the CDR3 reads TGTGCCAGCAGCGGGACTAGCGGGAGGGCAGCCTACGAGCAGTACTTC. This translates into CASSGTSGRAAYEQYF.

In its sample, this clone was seen a few times. The rearrangement uses TRBV6-5 and TRBJ2-7; D may be TRBD1 (6 bases). The V end lost 5 bases, the J end lost 6 bases, and 14 bases lay between the germline ends. The CDR3 has 13 residues. Germline values: CDR1 MNHEY, CDR2 SVGAGI. The CDR3 loop reads CASSTQGIGEQYF. Written as DNA, the CDR3 is TGTGCCAGCAGTACACAGGGTATTGGCGAGCAGTACTTC.

The chain has TRBV11-3 and TRBJ1-1; D gene uncertain. Germline V gene data show CDR1 as SGHNT and CDR2 as YENEEA. The CDR3 is 15 amino acids. The V and J ends lost 4 bases and 8 bases respectively, with 20 bases between them. The CDR3 is CASSSTPLRRVEAFF. The CDR3 DNA is TGTGCCAGCAGCTCCACCCCCCTCCGCCGGGTGGAAGCTTTCTTT.

V usage is TRBV10-3 and J usage is TRBJ1-5; D might be TRBD1 (5 bases). V was clipped by 0 bases and J by 2 bases, with 5 bases between them. The CDR3 has 14 residues. Germline loops: CDR1 ENHRY, CDR2 SYGVKD. The CDR3 protein is CAISESGGNQPQHF. The CDR3, as DNA: TGTGCCATCAGTGAGTCAGGGGGCAATCAGCCCCAGCATTTT.

This chain links TRBV10-1 with TRBJ1-1; no definite D call. The CDR3 contains 13 residues. Trimming stripped 3 bases from V and 7 bases from J, with 12 bases between. Germline V gene data show CDR1 as WNHNN and CDR2 as SYGVQD (reference sequence). The CDR3 coding sequence is TGCGCCAGCAGTGATGCCGGGTTGGATGAAGCTTTCTTT. This sequence encodes CASSDAGLDEAFF.

The chain joins TRBV9 to TRBJ2-1; 9 bases agree with TRBD2. Trimming cost V 1 base and J 6 bases; bases outside gene matches: 11. Germline V gene data show CDR1 as SGDLS and CDR2 as YYNGEE. The CDR3 contains 17 residues. The CDR3 protein is CASSVQSSGISPNEQFF. The CDR3 bases are TGTGCCAGCAGCGTACAGTCTAGCGGGATTTCGCCCAATGAGCAGTTCTTC.

This clone was counted once. This rearrangement joins TRBV5-4 to TRBJ2-3; 9 bases are shared with TRBD2. CDR3 length: 18 residues. The germline gives CDR1 SGHNT, CDR2 YYREEE (reference sequence). J was trimmed by 0 bases and V by 4 bases; bases with no gene match: 12. The DNA of the CDR3 is TGTGCCAGCAGCCGTGGAGCGGGGGGCTTAGGGAGCACAGATACGCAGTATTTT. It encodes CASSRGAGGLGSTDTQYF.

The gene calls are TRBV2 and TRBJ2-3, with TRBD2 matching over 12 bases. This CDR3 has 15 residues. Germline loops: CDR1 SNHLY, CDR2 FYNNEI. With 7 bases clipped from V and 4 bases from J, the junction kept 6 bases outside the gene matches. The CDR3 DNA is TGTGCCAGCAAGAAACTAGCGGGGGGTTCAGATACGCAGTATTTT. Translation gives CASKKLAGGSDTQYF.

This clone was seen only a few times. J is TRBJ2-1 and V is TRBV11-3; D not certain. Germline V gives CDR1 SGHNT, CDR2 YENEEA. CDR3 length equals 15 residues. V was pared by 5 bases and J by 1 base, with 12 bases between. The CDR3 DNA is TGTGCCAGCAGCAACGACTGGGTTTCCTACAATGAGCAGTTCTTC. It encodes CASSNDWVSYNEQFF.

The chain joins TRBV10-3 to TRBJ1-2; 7 bases line up with TRBD1. With 6 bases clipped from V and 4 bases from J, the junction kept 8 bases outside the gene matches. The CDR3 extends over 14 amino acids. Germline CDR1 is ENHRY and CDR2 is SYGVKD. CDR3 in DNA: TGTGCCATCAGAGGAAGGGGGCGCCTCTATGGCTACACCTTC. This sequence encodes CAIRGRGRLYGYTF.

J is TRBJ1-2 and V is TRBV28, with no clear D. The CDR3 loop spans 12 amino acids. The ends were cut back, 4 bases at V and 3 bases at J, with 6 bases in the middle. Germline V gene lookup returns CDR1 MDHEN and CDR2 SYDVKM. CDR3 nucleotides: TGTGCCAGCAGTTGGCAGGACTATGGCTACACCTTC. Translated: CASSWQDYGYTF.

This chain connects TRBV27 to TRBJ2-5; 13 bases fit TRBD2. The CDR3 is made up of 20 amino acids. With 4 bases clipped from V and 11 bases from J, the junction kept 25 bases outside the gene matches. The germline CDR1 and CDR2 sequences are MNHEY and SMNVEV (reference sequence). The CDR3, as DNA: TGTGCCAGCAGTTCGAGACCCACTAGCGGGAGGGCCGTTAGCAAGAGGGGACAGTACTTC. Protein product: CASSSRPTSGRAVSKRGQYF.